What follows are 21 T cell receptor beta chains derived from one specimen sequenced in a study of T-cell reconstitution after alpha-beta-depleted transplantation in children. This sample's TCRbeta library carried unique molecular identifier barcodes. Each CDR3 protein gets one entry after TCRdb re-called the PCR reads with MiXCR. The top ten clones hold roughly 28% of a sample with 200,000 to 250,000 distinct CDR3 sequences, about a tenth of them seen once. Specimen: PBMCs, collected before TCRalphabeta/CD19-depleted stem cell transplant. All receptors derive from a child younger than two with acute myeloid leukemia, due to receive a stem cell transplant.

This clonotype was counted ten times or more. The chain recombines TRBV7-8 with TRBJ2-5, with D tentatively TRBD2 (6 bases). The CDR3 length is 16 residues. Trimming left V 2 bases short and J 2 bases short, with 15 bases between. Germline assignment: CDR1 SGHVS and CDR2 FQNEAQ. CDR3 in amino acids: CASSLQEGFLQETQYF. The CDR3, as DNA: TGTGCCAGCAGCTTACAGGAGGGATTTTTGCAAGAGACCCAGTACTTC.

The table lists this clonotype with many counts. The chain combines TRBV12-3 or TRBV12-4 with TRBJ2-7; TRBD2 might be the D (5 bases). V dropped 4 bases and J dropped 0 bases, with 10 bases sitting between them. CDR3 length: 14 residues. CDR3 nucleotides: TGTGCCAGCAGTTCGGAGGCGCCCTCCTACGAGCAGTACTTC. Protein: CASSSEAPSYEQYF.

This clonotype occurred many times. The CDR3 DNA reads as TGTGCCAGCAGCGGGACAAGTAGCTCCTACAATGAGCAGTTCTTC. Protein sequence: CASSGTSSSYNEQFF. The chain joins TRBV9 to TRBJ2-1; tentatively, D is TRBD1 (5 bases). The V and J ends lost 3 bases and 0 bases respectively, with 10 bases between them. The CDR3 sequence is 15 residues long. Germline V gene sequence: CDR1 SGDLS, CDR2 YYNGEE.

This clonotype was found many times. The chain uses TRBV12-3 or TRBV12-4 and TRBJ1-1; perhaps TRBD1 as D (5 bases). The CDR3 runs 15 residues. The V and J ends lost 6 bases and 4 bases respectively, with 18 bases between them. CDR3 loop: CASSSQDTRATEAFF. The CDR3 DNA is TGTGCCAGCAGCTCTCAGGACACAAGGGCCACTGAAGCTTTCTTT.

This chain joins TRBV14 and TRBJ1-1; TRBD1 matches 7 bases. The CDR3 is 16 amino acids. Looked up from germline, CDR1 is SGHDN and CDR2 is FVKESK. The J segment lost 4 bases and the V segment lost 1 base, leaving 9 bases of the junction unmatched. CDR3 sequence reads: CASSQGQGRGPTEAFF. CDR3 DNA: TGTGCCAGCAGCCAAGGACAGGGTAGGGGGCCCACTGAAGCTTTCTTT.

This clonotype was observed many times. The chain recombines TRBV28 with TRBJ2-1; 10 nucleotides line up with TRBD2. The CDR3 has 15 residues. V shed 5 bases, J shed 2 bases, and the junction held 3 bases outside the gene matches. Germline V lookup: CDR1 MDHEN, CDR2 SYDVKM. The CDR3 region has the DNA TGTGCCAGCAGTCGCACTAGCGGGACCTACAATGAGCAGTTCTTC. It is translated as CASSRTSGTYNEQFF.

In its sample, this clonotype was seen many times. CDR3 residues: CASSYDGLAGGPGGELFF. In DNA, the CDR3 is TGTGCCAGCAGTTACGACGGACTAGCGGGAGGGCCAGGGGGGGAGCTGTTTTTT. V is TRBV6-5 and J is TRBJ2-2, with 15 bases fitting TRBD2. The ends lost 2 bases at V and 8 bases at J; junction bases unmatched: 9. CDR1 is MNHEY and CDR2 is SVGAGI in the germline V gene. This CDR3 is 18 amino acids long.

As to this clonotype: A much larger clone differs by one base, so this may be a read error. The DNA for the CDR3 is TGCGCCAGCAGCTCCCAGAAGGCGGGACTAGCGTTCGGTGACCAGTTCTTC. It is translated as CASSSQKAGLAFGDQFF. The genes are TRBV5-1 and TRBJ2-1; 10 bases agree with TRBD2. Germline V gene data show CDR1 as SGHRS and CDR2 as YFSETQ. The CDR3 loop spans 17 amino acids. V dropped 3 bases and J dropped 13; count of bases not matched to a gene: 19. The full variable domain, in which reference TRBV5-1 and TRBJ2-1 provide the parts outside the CDR3, is KAGVTQTPRYLIKTRGQQVTLSCSPISGHRSVSWYQQTPGQGLQFLFEYFSETQRNKGNFPGRFSGRQFSNSRSEMNVSTLELGDSALYLCASSSQKAGLAFGDQFFGPGTRLTVL.

Comment on this clonotype: It may be a read error: a sequence one base away is much more abundant. This chain joins TRBV30 and TRBJ2-2; D not resolved. The CDR3 runs to 15 residues. Germline V gives CDR1 GTSNPN, CDR2 SVGIG (reference sequence). The ends were cut back, 4 bases at V and 4 bases at J, with 16 bases in the middle. CDR3 bases: TGTGCCTGGATCAAGAGGAGCTCAGCCACCGGGGAGCTGTTTTTT. This codes for CAWIKRSSATGELFF.

This chain links TRBV28 with TRBJ2-1, with a weak D call TRBD1 (5 bases). The CDR3 loop spans 16 amino acids. The germline V gene has CDR1 MDHEN and CDR2 SYDVKM. Trimming cost V 2 bases and J 3 bases, with 14 bases left between them. Here the CDR3 reads CASSLPLGQGYNEQFF. CDR3 nucleotides: TGTGCCAGCAGTTTACCCCTGGGGCAGGGCTACAATGAGCAGTTCTTC.

As DNA, the CDR3 is TGTGCCAGCAGCCCCTCCCCGGGACTAAGCCACGAGCAGTACTTC. Protein product: CASSPSPGLSHEQYF. The chain uses TRBV7-9 and TRBJ2-7, with 7 bases identical to TRBD2. Trimming cost V 5 bases and J 5 bases; bases outside gene matches: 12. This CDR3 contains 15 residues. CDR1 and CDR2 from the germline V gene are SEHNR and FQNEAQ (reference sequence).

The sample holds many counts of this clonotype. J is TRBJ2-5 and V is TRBV27, with 13 bases matching TRBD2. The CDR3 covers 15 residues. Trimming took 6 bases from V and 2 from J; bases not matched to a gene: 3. Germline lookup yields CDR1 MNHEY and CDR2 SMNVEV (reference sequence). CDR3 amino acids: CASRLAGGGQETQYF. The CDR3 DNA sequence: TGTGCCAGCAGACTAGCGGGAGGGGGGCAAGAGACCCAGTACTTC.

Many counts were recorded for this clonotype. V is TRBV20-1 and J is TRBJ2-1; TRBD2 agrees at 9 bases. Per the germline V gene, CDR1 is DFQATT and CDR2 is SNEGSKA (reference sequence). V gave up 5 bases and J gave up 9 bases; unmatched junction bases: 11. CDR3 length: 14 residues. The CDR3 sequence: CSASAGTSLVEQFF. CDR3 nucleotides: TGCAGTGCTTCTGCCGGGACTAGCTTGGTTGAGCAGTTCTTC.

This sequence joins TRBV18 and TRBJ2-5, with D uncertain. This CDR3 region has 14 residues. Germline CDR1 KGHSH, CDR2 LQKENI. Trimming stripped 4 bases from V and 5 bases from J, with 14 bases between. In DNA, the CDR3 is TGTGCCAGCTCACTTAATTCAGTCAAGGAGACCCAGTACTTC. Translating gives CASSLNSVKETQYF.

This clonotype was recorded many times. The rearrangement links TRBV5-1 to TRBJ2-1; D gene uncertain. The germline V gene encodes CDR1 SGHRS and CDR2 YFSETQ. This CDR3 region has 15 residues. The V and J ends lost 4 bases and 0 bases respectively, with 11 bases between them. Written as DNA, the CDR3 is TGCGCCAGCAGCCCGACGCTGAGCTCCTACAATGAGCAGTTCTTC. This gives the protein CASSPTLSSYNEQFF.

This clonotype has at least ten counts. The rearrangement links TRBV5-6 to TRBJ1-2; no firm D call. The CDR3 length is 11 residues. V was cut by 3 bases and J by 3 bases, with 3 bases left in between. Germline loops: CDR1 SGHDT, CDR2 YYEEEE. CDR3 DNA: TGTGCCAGCAGCTCGGACTATGGCTACACCTTC. Amino acid sequence: CASSSDYGYTF. The complete variable domain, with remaining parts taken from reference TRBV5-6 and TRBJ1-2, reads DAGVTQSPTHLIKTRGQQVTLRCSPKSGHDTVSWYQQALGQGPQFIFQYYEEEERQRGNFPDRFSGHQFPNYSSELNVNALLLGDSALYLCASSSDYGYTFGSGTRLTVV.

This clonotype was observed many times. This chain connects TRBV12-3 or TRBV12-4 to TRBJ2-1, with 7 bases matching TRBD1. J gave up 5 bases and V 5 bases, and 6 bases lay outside the gene matches. The CDR3 spans 14 residues. The CDR3 reads CASSIGDSDNEQFF. The DNA for the CDR3 is TGTGCCAGCAGTATTGGGGACAGTGACAATGAGCAGTTCTTC.

This clonotype has at least ten counts. The rearrangement uses TRBV15 and TRBJ2-1; 12 positions match TRBD2. Germline values: CDR1 LNHNV, CDR2 YYDKDF (reference sequence). This CDR3 comprises 14 residues. V was pared by 2 bases and J by 13 bases, with 6 bases of the junction left unmatched. The CDR3 nucleotides are TGTGCCACCAGCAGATCGGGACTAGCGGGTACCCAGTTCTTC. Residues: CATSRSGLAGTQFF.

This clonotype showed up many times. This sequence joins TRBV7-2 and TRBJ2-4; 12 bases agree with TRBD2. The CDR3 spans 15 residues. CDR1 is SGHTA, CDR2 FQGNSA, per germline. With V trimmed by 2 bases and J by 6 bases, 2 bases remained unmatched. CDR3 in DNA: TGTGCCAGCAGCTTACCTAGCGGGAGGGGAAACATTCAGTACTTC. It codes for CASSLPSGRGNIQYF.

The sample holds many counts of this clonotype. Mismatch with germline at one junction end may stem from a read error. J is TRBJ2-1 and V is TRBV7-3; 8 positions match TRBD2. CDR1 SGHTA and CDR2 FQGTGA come from the germline V gene. CDR3 length equals 16 residues. CDR3 sequence (DNA): TGTGCCAGCAGCCTAACCGGGACTAGGTCCCGGCGAGAGCAGTTCTTC. Translating it yields CASSLTGTRSRREQFF.

This chain links TRBV11-2 with TRBJ2-1; 11 bases align to TRBD2. V was pared by 7 bases and J by 5 bases, with 13 bases of the junction left unmatched. CDR1 is SGHAT, CDR2 FQNNGV, per germline. This CDR3 spans 17 amino acids. The CDR3 DNA is TGTGCCAGCACCCCCCCGGATCTAGCGGGGGGCCACAATGAGCAGTTCTTC. The encoded protein is CASTPPDLAGGHNEQFF.